This T cell receptor (beta chain) was observed in a study of cytomegalovirus exposure and HLA in healthy donors. Researchers ran the PCR with 60 Vbeta and 13 Jbeta primers. Profiled with immunoSEQ multiplex PCR; TCRdb holds only in-frame clones, not every one. This repertoire shows 150,000 to 200,000 clones, 75% to 80% found once; its top ten account for 0.85% to 1%. CDR1 and CDR2 from the germline V gene are ENHRY and SYGVKD. V trimming: 3 bases; J trimming: 3 bases; junction bases outside the gene matches: 5. There are 15 residues in the CDR3. The J gene is TRBJ2-1, the V gene TRBV10-3, with 7 bases identical to TRBD2. Source material: PBMCs. The clonotype was recovered from a woman between 50 and 59 years old in good health and CMV-seropositive. The CDR3 loop reads CAISDGGSSYNEQFF. The CDR3 DNA follows: TGTGCCATCAGTGACGGCGGGAGCAGCTACAATGAGCAGTTCTTC.